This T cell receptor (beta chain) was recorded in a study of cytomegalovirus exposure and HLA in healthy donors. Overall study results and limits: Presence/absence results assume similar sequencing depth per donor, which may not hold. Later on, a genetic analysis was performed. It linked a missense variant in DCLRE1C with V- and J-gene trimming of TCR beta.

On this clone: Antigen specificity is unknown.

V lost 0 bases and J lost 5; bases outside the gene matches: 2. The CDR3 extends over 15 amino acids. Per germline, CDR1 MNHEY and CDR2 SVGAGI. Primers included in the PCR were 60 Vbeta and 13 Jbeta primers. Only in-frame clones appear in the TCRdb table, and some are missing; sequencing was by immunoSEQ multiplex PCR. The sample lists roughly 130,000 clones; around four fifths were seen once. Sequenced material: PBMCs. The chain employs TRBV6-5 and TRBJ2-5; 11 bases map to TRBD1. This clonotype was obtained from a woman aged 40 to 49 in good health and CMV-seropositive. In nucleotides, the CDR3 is TGTGCCAGCAGTTACTCCGGGACAGGGGGGGAGACCCAGTACTTC. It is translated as CASSYSGTGGETQYF.